This paragraph covers one T cell receptor beta chain sequence. This entry is derived from a study of cytomegalovirus exposure and HLA in healthy donors. The CDR3 extends over 15 amino acids. Trimming removed 1 base at V and 1 base at J, with 10 bases between. Germline V CDR1 and CDR2: SGHTA, FQGNSA. The PCR ran on 60 Vbeta and 13 Jbeta primers. Profiling relied on immunoSEQ multiplex PCR, and the TCRdb table lists in-frame clones only, not all of them. The sample holds over 65,000 clones; under 80% are singletons and the top ten take roughly 13%. The source material was PBMCs. The receptor was derived from a human donor in good health. The V gene is TRBV7-2, the J gene TRBJ1-1, with a weak D call TRBD1 (5 bases). Written as DNA, the CDR3 is TGTGCCAGCAGCTTAGGTCTGGGGCCGAACACTGAAGCTTTCTTT. It specifies CASSLGLGPNTEAFF.